These 20 T cell receptor beta chains came from one sample sequenced in a study of T cell repertoires in ileal Crohn's disease. Time point described: neoterminal ileum biopsy at postoperative endoscopy, about 6 months after surgery. Method: immunoSEQ multiplex PCR; TCRdb's copy keeps in-frame clones and lacks some. The sample includes roughly 17,000 clones, about three quarters of them seen just once. Sequencing was carried out using ileal tissue. Source of these receptors: an adult with Crohn's disease.

Sample share makes this clone medium-sized (0.01 to 0.1%). The chain links TRBV5-1 to TRBJ2-2; TRBD2 agrees at 9 bases. Germline-derived CDR1 and CDR2 are SGHRS and YFSETQ. This CDR3 is built from 17 residues. J lost 2 bases, V lost 1 base, and 6 bases had no gene match. For the CDR3, the DNA is TGCGCCAGCAGCTTGAGGGCTAGCGGGACAAACACCGGGGAGCTGTTTTTT. Translation gives CASSLRASGTNTGELFF. Full variable domain (remainder filled in from reference TRBV5-1 and TRBJ2-2): KAGVTQTPRYLIKTRGQQVTLSCSPISGHRSVSWYQQTPGQGLQFLFEYFSETQRNKGNFPGRFSGRQFSNSRSEMNVSTLELGDSALYLCASSLRASGTNTGELFFGEGSRLTVL.

The CDR3 here is CASSVDERSNQPQHF. The DNA for the CDR3 is TGTGCCAGCAGCGTAGACGAGAGAAGCAATCAGCCCCAGCATTTT. This rearrangement joins TRBV9 to TRBJ1-5; no reliable D call. The CDR3 runs 15 residues. V lost 0 bases and J lost 1, with 8 bases in between. Per the germline V gene, CDR1 is SGDLS and CDR2 is YYNGEE.

The V and J genes are TRBV7-8 and TRBJ2-1, with 11 bases aligning to TRBD2. V dropped 1 base and J dropped 6; count of bases not matched to a gene: 5. The germline V gene has CDR1 SGHVS and CDR2 FQNEAQ. CDR3 length: 16 amino acids. The CDR3 sequence is CASSLELAGVRNEQFF. CDR3 nucleotide sequence: TGTGCCAGCAGCTTAGAACTAGCGGGAGTCCGCAATGAGCAGTTCTTC.

The CDR3 is CASSFTGGAGRTEAFF. DNA of the CDR3: TGTGCCAGCAGCTTTACAGGGGGCGCTGGCCGCACTGAAGCTTTCTTT. V is TRBV7-9 and J is TRBJ1-1, with 9 bases identical to TRBD1. Looked up from germline, CDR1 is SEHNR and CDR2 is FQNEAQ (reference sequence). V trimming: 3 bases; J trimming: 4 bases; junction bases outside the gene matches: 9. The CDR3 is 16 residues long.

The chain recombines TRBV27 with TRBJ1-6, with D maybe TRBD1 (5 bases). This CDR3 has 14 residues. The germline V and J ends were trimmed by 5 bases and 4 bases, with 9 bases remaining between them. Germline V CDR1 and CDR2: MNHEY, SMNVEV (reference sequence). The CDR3 is CASSTRQYNSPLHF. The CDR3 region has the DNA TGTGCCAGCAGTACTCGACAGTATAATTCACCCCTCCACTTT.

The sample holds a few counts of this clone. V and J are TRBV28 and TRBJ1-2; 7 bases are shared with TRBD1. Trimming took 4 bases from V and 4 from J; bases not matched to a gene: 3. Germline CDR1 is MDHEN and CDR2 is SYDVKM. The CDR3 covers 13 residues. The CDR3 sequence is CASSSQGGYGYTF. CDR3 sequence (DNA): TGTGCCAGCAGTTCTCAGGGGGGCTATGGCTACACCTTC.

This chain joins TRBV19 and TRBJ2-2; TRBD1 agrees at 11 bases. The CDR3 is made up of 16 amino acids. V trimming: 3 bases; J trimming: 7 bases; junction bases outside the gene matches: 7. CDR1 is LNHDA, CDR2 SQIVND, per germline (reference sequence). CDR3 region: CASSIPRTGGGGELFF. The CDR3 nucleotides are TGTGCCAGTAGTATCCCTCGGACAGGGGGCGGCGGGGAGCTGTTTTTT.

The rearrangement links TRBV10-3 to TRBJ2-1; perhaps TRBD1 as D (6 bases). V lost 11 bases to trimming and J lost 3 bases, with 17 bases between them. Looked up from germline, CDR1 is ENHRY and CDR2 is SYGVKD. The CDR3 has 14 residues. The CDR3 DNA reads as TGTGCCTCCGCCCGGGACAAGGACTACAATGAGCAGTTCTTC. Its translation is CASARDKDYNEQFF.

The chain recombines TRBV19 with TRBJ2-7; weak D call: TRBD1 (5 bases). V dropped 2 bases and J dropped 6 bases, with 23 bases sitting between them. The CDR3 has 17 amino acids. Per the germline V gene, CDR1 is LNHDA and CDR2 is SQIVND (reference sequence). The CDR3, as DNA: TGTGCCAGTAGTATATTCTCTGGAACAGCCCAAGGGGTCGAGCAGTACTTC. Its protein product is CASSIFSGTAQGVEQYF.

This rearrangement joins TRBV7-9 to TRBJ2-5; 8 nucleotides agree with TRBD1. The V segment lost 3 bases and the J segment 1 base; nucleotides outside the gene matches: 4. Germline V lookup: CDR1 SEHNR, CDR2 FQNEAQ (reference sequence). The CDR3 contains 15 residues. The CDR3 reads CASSLTGASQETQYF. The CDR3, as DNA: TGTGCCAGCAGCTTGACAGGGGCGTCCCAAGAGACCCAGTACTTC.

CDR3 sequence (DNA): TGTGCCAGCAGCTTAGGTGGAGTAAACACTGAAGCTTTCTTT. It encodes CASSLGGVNTEAFF. The gene calls are TRBV7-8 and TRBJ1-1; D ambiguous. V lost 1 base to trimming and J lost 2 bases, with 8 bases between them. Germline lookup yields CDR1 SGHVS and CDR2 FQNEAQ. The CDR3 is 14 amino acids. The variable domain in full, with the rest retrieved from reference TRBV7-8 and TRBJ1-1, is GAGVSQSPRYKVAKRGQDVALRCDPISGHVSLFWYQQALGQGPEFLTYFQNEAQLDKSGLPSDRFFAERPEGSVSTLKIQRTQQEDSAVYLCASSLGGVNTEAFFGQGTRLTVV.

This clone was recorded a few times. The chain recombines TRBV5-4 with TRBJ2-3; 7 bases line up with TRBD2. Trimming took 0 bases from V and 1 from J; bases not matched to a gene: 2. The CDR3 spans 15 residues. The germline V gene encodes CDR1 SGHNT and CDR2 YYREEE (reference sequence). In nucleotides, the CDR3 is TGTGCCAGCAGCTTGGCCGCGGGGGGCACAGATACGCAGTATTTT. Its protein is CASSLAAGGTDTQYF.

The J gene is TRBJ2-6, the V gene TRBV10-3, with TRBD2 identical over 8 bases. Germline assignment: CDR1 ENHRY and CDR2 SYGVKD. This CDR3 comprises 15 residues. V shed 11 bases and J 3 bases; nucleotides not matched to a gene: 9. This CDR3 is CAYGGVTGGANVLTF. The CDR3 DNA reads TGTGCCTACGGGGGGGTGACAGGTGGGGCCAACGTCCTGACTTTC.

This clone was detected a few times. The V gene is TRBV28, the J gene TRBJ1-5; tentative D call: TRBD1 (5 bases). The V end lost 5 bases, the J end lost 2 bases, and 10 bases lay between the germline ends. Germline CDR1 reads MDHEN; CDR2 reads SYDVKM. CDR3 length equals 14 residues. CDR3 nucleotides: TGTGCCAGCAGTGGGGCCCTGGGCAATCAGCCCCAGCATTTT. It yields the protein CASSGALGNQPQHF.

This clone has a handful of counts. The genes are TRBV2 and TRBJ1-1; 9 bases fit TRBD1. Germline V lookup: CDR1 SNHLY, CDR2 FYNNEI. V lost 8 bases and J lost 2; bases outside the gene matches: 12. The CDR3 runs to 16 residues. The CDR3 reads CASRRRTGASNTEAFF. CDR3 nucleotide sequence: TGTGCCAGCCGACGTAGGACAGGGGCGTCAAACACTGAAGCTTTCTTT.

Turning to this clone: At the DNA level, this CDR3 is encoded by other sequences in the same sample as well. V gene TRBV27 combines with J gene TRBJ2-6, with a tentative D call TRBD2 (7 bases). The CDR3 has 16 amino acids. The ends were cut back, 0 bases at V and 7 bases at J, with 13 bases in the middle. Germline values: CDR1 MNHEY, CDR2 SMNVEV (reference sequence). The CDR3 bases are TGTGCCAGCAGTTTATCACGGGGGGCCGGTGCCAACGTCCTGACTTTC. Protein: CASSLSRGAGANVLTF.

The chain employs TRBV11-2 and TRBJ1-1; perhaps TRBD1 as D (5 bases). Trimming shortened V by 4 bases and J by 5 bases, and 17 bases separated the two germline ends. Per germline, CDR1 SGHAT and CDR2 FQNNGV. The CDR3 has 15 residues. The DNA for the CDR3 is TGTGCCAGCAGCTCCCTACCCCCAGGGAGGACTGAAGCTTTCTTT. This sequence encodes CASSSLPPGRTEAFF.

The genes are TRBV6-6 and TRBJ2-3; D unresolved. In germline, CDR1 is MNHNY, CDR2 SVGAGI (reference sequence). CDR3 length: 9 residues. Deletions cut 10 bases from V and 6 bases from J, with 5 bases between. The CDR3: CAIGDTQYF. The DNA for the CDR3 is TGTGCCATCGGGGATACGCAGTATTTT.

This clone was found once. The chain links TRBV11-2 to TRBJ1-1; TRBD1 might be the D (5 bases). The V end was cut by 1 base, the J end by 6 bases, with 9 bases between. The CDR3 sequence is 13 residues long. Germline values: CDR1 SGHAT, CDR2 FQNNGV. For the CDR3, the DNA is TGTGCCAGCAGCTTAGGACAGATCGCTGAAGCTTTCTTT. This sequence encodes CASSLGQIAEAFF.

This clone was picked up a small number of times. The chain employs TRBV2 and TRBJ1-2; D might be TRBD1 (5 bases). Germline-derived CDR1 and CDR2 are SNHLY and FYNNEI. The CDR3 has 17 residues. The V and J ends lost 0 bases and 4 bases respectively, with 18 bases between them. As DNA, the CDR3 is TGTGCCAGCAGTGAAGCGGGGGGTGTGGGGAGACCCTATGGCTACACCTTC. Translating gives CASSEAGGVGRPYGYTF.